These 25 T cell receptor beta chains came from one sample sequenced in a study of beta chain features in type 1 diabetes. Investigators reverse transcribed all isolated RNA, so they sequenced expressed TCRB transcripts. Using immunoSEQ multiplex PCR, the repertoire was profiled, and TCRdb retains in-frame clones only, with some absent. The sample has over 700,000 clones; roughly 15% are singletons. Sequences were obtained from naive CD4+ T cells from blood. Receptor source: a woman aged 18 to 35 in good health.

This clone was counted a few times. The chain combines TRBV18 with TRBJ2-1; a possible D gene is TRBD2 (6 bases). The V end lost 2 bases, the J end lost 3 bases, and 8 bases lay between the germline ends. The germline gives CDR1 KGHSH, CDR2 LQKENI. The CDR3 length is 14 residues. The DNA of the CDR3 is TGTGCCAGCTCACCATGGGGGGACTACAATGAGCAGTTCTTC. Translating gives CASSPWGDYNEQFF.

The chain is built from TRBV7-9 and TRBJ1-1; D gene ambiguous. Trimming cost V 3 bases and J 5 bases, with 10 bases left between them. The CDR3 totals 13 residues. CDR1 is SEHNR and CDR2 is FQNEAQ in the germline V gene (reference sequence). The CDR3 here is CASSLTPGTEAFF. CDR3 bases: TGTGCCAGCAGCTTGACCCCGGGAACTGAAGCTTTCTTT.

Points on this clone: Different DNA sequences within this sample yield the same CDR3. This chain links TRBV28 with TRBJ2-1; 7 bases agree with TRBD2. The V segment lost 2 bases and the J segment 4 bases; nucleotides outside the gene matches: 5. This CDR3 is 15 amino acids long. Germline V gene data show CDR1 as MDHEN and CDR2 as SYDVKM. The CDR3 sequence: CASSLGGSRYNEQFF. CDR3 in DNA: TGTGCCAGCAGTTTAGGCGGGAGCCGGTACAATGAGCAGTTCTTC.

CDR3 nucleotide sequence: TGTGCCAGCAGCCTCCGGGACGGCATCTCTACGAGGAAGCAGTACTTC. This gives the protein CASSLRDGISTRKQYF. The rearrangement links TRBV27 to TRBJ2-7; D is perhaps TRBD1 or TRBD2 (5 bases each). This CDR3 has 16 residues. Germline assignment: CDR1 MNHEY and CDR2 SMNVEV (reference sequence). V was trimmed by 6 bases and J by 8 bases, leaving 26 bases between them.

Written as DNA, the CDR3 is TGCGCCAGCAGGGCATCCGGGACAGGGTCCCTCGAGCAGTACTTC. Protein sequence: CASRASGTGSLEQYF. V is TRBV5-1 and J is TRBJ2-7; 9 nucleotides align to TRBD1. This CDR3 is 15 amino acids long. The germline V gene encodes CDR1 SGHRS and CDR2 YFSETQ. V dropped 5 bases and J dropped 6; count of bases not matched to a gene: 12. The complete variable domain, with remaining parts taken from reference TRBV5-1 and TRBJ2-7, reads KAGVTQTPRYLIKTRGQQVTLSCSPISGHRSVSWYQQTPGQGLQFLFEYFSETQRNKGNFPGRFSGRQFSNSRSEMNVSTLELGDSALYLCASRASGTGSLEQYFGPGTRLTVT.

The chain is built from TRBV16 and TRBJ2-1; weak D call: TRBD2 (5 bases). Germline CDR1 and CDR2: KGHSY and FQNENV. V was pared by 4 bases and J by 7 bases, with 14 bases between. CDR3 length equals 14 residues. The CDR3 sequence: CASSPVRAQNEQFF. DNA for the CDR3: TGTGCCAGCAGCCCTGTGAGGGCCCAAAATGAGCAGTTCTTC.

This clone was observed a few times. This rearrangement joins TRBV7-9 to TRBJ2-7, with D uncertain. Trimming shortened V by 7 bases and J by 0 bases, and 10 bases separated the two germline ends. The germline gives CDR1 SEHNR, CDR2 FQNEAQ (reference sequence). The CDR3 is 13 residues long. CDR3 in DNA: TGTGCCAGCAAGCTCGGCGGCTCCTACGAGCAGTACTTC. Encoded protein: CASKLGGSYEQYF.

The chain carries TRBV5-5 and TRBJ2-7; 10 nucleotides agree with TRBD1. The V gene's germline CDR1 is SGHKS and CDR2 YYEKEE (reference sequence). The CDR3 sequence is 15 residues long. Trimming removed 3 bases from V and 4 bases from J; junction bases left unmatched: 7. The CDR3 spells CASSSLGTGDYEQYF. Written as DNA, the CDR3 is TGTGCCAGCAGCTCGTTGGGGACAGGGGATTACGAGCAGTACTTC.

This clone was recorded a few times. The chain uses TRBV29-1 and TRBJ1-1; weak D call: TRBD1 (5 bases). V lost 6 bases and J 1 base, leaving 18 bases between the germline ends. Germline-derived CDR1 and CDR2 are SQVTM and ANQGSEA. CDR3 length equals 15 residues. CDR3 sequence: CSVAGAGGKNTEAFF. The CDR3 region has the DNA TGCAGCGTGGCAGGAGCGGGGGGGAAGAACACTGAAGCTTTCTTT.

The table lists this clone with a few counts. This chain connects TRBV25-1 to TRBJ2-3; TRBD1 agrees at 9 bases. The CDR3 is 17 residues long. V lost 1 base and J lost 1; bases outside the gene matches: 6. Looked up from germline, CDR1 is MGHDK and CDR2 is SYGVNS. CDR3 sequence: CASSESPGQGRTDTQYF. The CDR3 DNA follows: TGTGCCAGCAGTGAATCACCGGGACAGGGCCGCACAGATACGCAGTATTTT.

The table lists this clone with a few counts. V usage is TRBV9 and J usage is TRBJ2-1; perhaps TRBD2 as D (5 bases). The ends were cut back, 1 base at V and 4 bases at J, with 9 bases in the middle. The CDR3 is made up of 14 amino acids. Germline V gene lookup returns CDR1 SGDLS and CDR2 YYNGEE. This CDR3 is CASSVSREYNEQFF. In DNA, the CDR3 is TGTGCCAGCAGCGTATCGAGGGAATACAATGAGCAGTTCTTC.

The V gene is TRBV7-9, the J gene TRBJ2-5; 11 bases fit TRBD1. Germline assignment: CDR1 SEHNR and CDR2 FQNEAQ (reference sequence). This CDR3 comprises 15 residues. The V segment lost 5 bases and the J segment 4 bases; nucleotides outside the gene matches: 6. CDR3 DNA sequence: TGTGCCAGCAGCAGCCGGACAGGGGGCGTAGAGACCCAGTACTTC. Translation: CASSSRTGGVETQYF.

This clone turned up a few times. The CDR3 loop reads CASSPQGQADGYTF. CDR3 sequence (DNA): TGTGCCAGCTCACCACAGGGACAGGCGGATGGCTACACCTTC. The chain links TRBV18 to TRBJ1-2; 8 bases map to TRBD1. CDR1 and CDR2 from the germline V gene are KGHSH and LQKENI. CDR3 length equals 14 residues. Trimming at V came to 1 base and at J to 6 bases, leaving 4 bases not matched to a gene.

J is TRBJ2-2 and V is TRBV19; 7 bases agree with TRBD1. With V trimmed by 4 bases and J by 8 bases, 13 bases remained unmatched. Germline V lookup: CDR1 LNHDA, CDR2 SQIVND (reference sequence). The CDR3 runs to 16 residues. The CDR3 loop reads CASSTATGFIFGELFF. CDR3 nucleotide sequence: TGTGCCAGTAGTACGGCGACAGGGTTTATATTTGGGGAGCTGTTTTTT.

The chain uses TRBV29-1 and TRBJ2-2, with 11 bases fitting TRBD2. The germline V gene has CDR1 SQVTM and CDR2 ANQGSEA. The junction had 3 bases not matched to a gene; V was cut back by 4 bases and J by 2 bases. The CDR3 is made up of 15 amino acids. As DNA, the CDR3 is TGCAGCGTTGTGGGACTAGCGGAAAACACCGGGGAGCTGTTTTTT. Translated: CSVVGLAENTGELFF.

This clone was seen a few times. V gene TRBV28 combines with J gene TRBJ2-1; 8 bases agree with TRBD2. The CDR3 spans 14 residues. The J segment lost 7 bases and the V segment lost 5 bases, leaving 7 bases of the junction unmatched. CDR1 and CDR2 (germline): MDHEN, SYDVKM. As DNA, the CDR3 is TGTGCCAGCAGTATGAGCGGGAGTTGGAATGAGCAGTTCTTC. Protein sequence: CASSMSGSWNEQFF.

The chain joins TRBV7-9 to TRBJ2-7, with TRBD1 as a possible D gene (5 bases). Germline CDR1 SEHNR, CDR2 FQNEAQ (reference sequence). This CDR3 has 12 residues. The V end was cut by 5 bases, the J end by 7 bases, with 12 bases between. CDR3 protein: CASSKGAGEQYF. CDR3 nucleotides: TGTGCCAGCAGCAAAGGGGCAGGGGAGCAGTACTTC.

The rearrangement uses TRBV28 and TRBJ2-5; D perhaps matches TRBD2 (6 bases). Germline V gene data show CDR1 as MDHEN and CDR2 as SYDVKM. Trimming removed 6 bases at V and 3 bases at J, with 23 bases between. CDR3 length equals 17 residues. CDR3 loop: CASSRPGIWGTEETQYF. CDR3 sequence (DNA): TGTGCCAGCAGCCGCCCGGGAATATGGGGGACTGAAGAGACCCAGTACTTC.

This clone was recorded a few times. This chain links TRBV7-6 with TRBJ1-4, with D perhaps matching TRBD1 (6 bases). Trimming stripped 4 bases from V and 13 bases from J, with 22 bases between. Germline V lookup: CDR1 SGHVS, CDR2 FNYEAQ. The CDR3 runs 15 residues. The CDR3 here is CASSSQAETGRRLFF. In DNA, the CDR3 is TGTGCCAGCAGCTCCCAAGCCGAGACAGGTAGACGACTGTTTTTT.

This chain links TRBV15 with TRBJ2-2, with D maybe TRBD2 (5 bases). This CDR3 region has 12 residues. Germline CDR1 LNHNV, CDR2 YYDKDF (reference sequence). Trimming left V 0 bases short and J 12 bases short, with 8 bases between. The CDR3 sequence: CATSRDRDQLFF. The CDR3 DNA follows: TGTGCCACCAGCAGAGATCGGGATCAGCTGTTTTTT.

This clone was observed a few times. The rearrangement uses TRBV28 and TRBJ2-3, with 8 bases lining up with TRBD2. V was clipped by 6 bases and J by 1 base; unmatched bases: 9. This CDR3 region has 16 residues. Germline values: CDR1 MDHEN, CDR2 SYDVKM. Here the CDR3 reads CASSLRQTSGTDTQYF. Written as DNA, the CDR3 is TGTGCCAGCAGCCTCCGTCAGACTAGCGGCACAGATACGCAGTATTTT.

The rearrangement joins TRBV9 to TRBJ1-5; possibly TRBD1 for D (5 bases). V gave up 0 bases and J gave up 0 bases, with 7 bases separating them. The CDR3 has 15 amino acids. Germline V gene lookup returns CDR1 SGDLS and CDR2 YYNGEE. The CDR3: CASSVGGSSNQPQHF. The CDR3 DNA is TGTGCCAGCAGCGTAGGGGGCTCTAGCAATCAGCCCCAGCATTTT.

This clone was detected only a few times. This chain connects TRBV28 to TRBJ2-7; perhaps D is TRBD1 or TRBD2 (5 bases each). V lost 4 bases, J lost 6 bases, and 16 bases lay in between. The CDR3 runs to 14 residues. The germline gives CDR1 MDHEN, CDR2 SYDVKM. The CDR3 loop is CASSSGTQPGEQYF. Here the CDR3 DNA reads TGTGCCAGCAGTTCCGGGACCCAACCGGGCGAGCAGTACTTC.

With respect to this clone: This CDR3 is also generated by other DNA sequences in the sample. CDR3: CASSQGSYEQYF. The CDR3 bases are TGTGCCAGCAGCCAAGGATCCTACGAGCAGTACTTC. V gene TRBV4-2 combines with J gene TRBJ2-7; no clear D. Trimming stripped 1 base from V and 1 base from J, with 2 bases between. The germline V gene encodes CDR1 LGHNA and CDR2 YNFKEQ. The CDR3 spans 12 residues.

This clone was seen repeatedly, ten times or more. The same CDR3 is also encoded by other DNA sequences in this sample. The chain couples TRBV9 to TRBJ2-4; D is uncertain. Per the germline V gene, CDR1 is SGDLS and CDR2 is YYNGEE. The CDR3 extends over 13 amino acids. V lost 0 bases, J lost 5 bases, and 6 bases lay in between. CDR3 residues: CASSVGTENIQYF. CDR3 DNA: TGTGCCAGCAGCGTAGGGACGGAAAACATTCAGTACTTC. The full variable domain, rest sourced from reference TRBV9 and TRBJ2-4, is DSGVTQTPKHLITATGQRVTLRCSPRSGDLSVYWYQQSLDQGLQFLIQYYNGEERAKGNILERFSAQQFPDLHSELNLSSLELGDSALYFCASSVGTENIQYFGAGTRLSVL.